A single sample is the source of the 18 T cell receptor beta chains below, sequenced in a study of T cells after yellow fever vaccination. TCRdb fed the 5' RACE reads into MiXCR, producing one record per CDR3 protein. The repertoire includes roughly 49,000 distinct CDR3 sequences, less than 9% of them detected once, and more than 25% sits in the top ten. Sequencing used CD8+ T cells sorted from PBMCs, obtained around 14 days after the first yellow fever vaccination. These receptors were collected from a man younger than 35 who received the YFV17D yellow fever vaccine.

This clonotype was found many times. This chain uses TRBV4-1 with TRBJ1-2; D is undetermined. Germline lookup yields CDR1 MGHRA and CDR2 YSYEKL. V was pared by 0 bases and J by 0 bases, with 8 bases between. The CDR3 totals 15 residues. The CDR3 coding sequence is TGCGCCAGCAGCCAAGAGAGACAATCTAACTATGGCTACACCTTC. Translated, it gives CASSQERQSNYGYTF.

This clonotype was seen a few times. The gene calls are TRBV5-4 and TRBJ2-1; 8 nucleotides line up with TRBD2. Trimming took 4 bases from V and 1 from J; bases not matched to a gene: 10. CDR3 length: 17 residues. Germline V lookup: CDR1 SGHNT, CDR2 YYREEE (reference sequence). The CDR3 protein is CASSTGVRGGSYNEQFF. The DNA of the CDR3 is TGTGCCAGCAGCACCGGAGTCCGGGGGGGGTCCTACAATGAGCAGTTCTTC. Together with reference TRBV5-4 and TRBJ2-1, the CDR3 gives the full variable domain: ETGVTQSPTHLIKTRGQQVTLRCSSQSGHNTVSWYQQALGQGPQFIFQYYREEENGRGNFPPRFSGLQFPNYSSELNVNALELDDSALYLCASSTGVRGGSYNEQFFGPGTRLTVL.

Ten or more counts support this clonotype. The junction and the germline gene differ at one end; a read error may be behind it. The chain links TRBV10-3 to TRBJ1-1; TRBD1 agrees at 7 bases. There are 12 residues in the CDR3. The germline gives CDR1 ENHRY, CDR2 SYGVKD. CDR3 in amino acids: CAIRTGSGGPLF. CDR3 bases: TGTGCCATCAGGACAGGGTCGGGGGGACCCCTGTTT.

This clonotype was detected a few times. The CDR3 protein is CASSTSGTGANVLTF. The CDR3 DNA reads TGTGCCAGTAGTACCTCAGGAACTGGGGCCAACGTCCTGACTTTC. The chain couples TRBV19 to TRBJ2-6; D unclear. V lost 4 bases and J lost 2, with 9 bases in between. Germline V CDR1 and CDR2: LNHDA, SQIVND (reference sequence). The CDR3 covers 15 residues. The full variable domain, its missing parts supplied by reference TRBV19 and TRBJ2-6, is DGGITQSPKYLFRKEGQNVTLSCEQNLNHDAMYWYRQDPGQGLRLIYYSQIVNDFQKGDIAEGYSVSREKKESFPLTVTSAQKNPTAFYLCASSTSGTGANVLTFGAGSRLTVL.

In its sample, this clonotype was seen many times. The V and J genes are TRBV4-1 and TRBJ2-3; no firm D call. Germline CDR1 MGHRA, CDR2 YSYEKL. The V end lost 1 base, the J end lost 5 bases, and 10 bases lay between the germline ends. The CDR3 is 14 amino acids. The CDR3 sequence: CASSQGPARDTQYF. The CDR3 region has the DNA TGCGCCAGCAGCCAAGGACCGGCAAGAGATACGCAGTATTTT.

This clonotype has just a few counts. The chain carries TRBV19 and TRBJ2-7; 7 bases line up with TRBD2. V shed 3 bases, J shed 3 bases, and the junction held 5 bases outside the gene matches. Germline values: CDR1 LNHDA, CDR2 SQIVND (reference sequence). The CDR3 is made up of 14 amino acids. The CDR3, as DNA: TGTGCCAGTAGTATCGGGGGGAGCGGCTACGAGCAGTACTTC. Translated: CASSIGGSGYEQYF.

Comments on this clonotype: A much larger clone differs from this one at a single base, so this may be a read error. The CDR3, as DNA: TGTGCCATCAGTGAGGAGGGAGCGGGGCTCTACGAGCAGTACTTC. Translated, it gives CAISEEGAGLYEQYF. This rearrangement joins TRBV10-3 to TRBJ2-7; TRBD2 matches 7 bases. This CDR3 spans 15 amino acids. Germline assignment: CDR1 ENHRY and CDR2 SYGVKD. With V trimmed by 2 bases and J by 3 bases, 7 bases remained unmatched.

V usage is TRBV6-5 and J usage is TRBJ1-2; TRBD1 matches 9 bases. The J segment lost 6 bases and the V segment lost 2 bases, leaving 13 bases of the junction unmatched. The CDR3 length is 17 residues. Germline lookup yields CDR1 MNHEY and CDR2 SVGAGI. The CDR3 DNA reads TGTGCCAGCAGTTACCTCGGTCCCGGGACAGGGATTCATGGCTACACCTTC. Residues: CASSYLGPGTGIHGYTF.

This clonotype occurred once. A much larger clone sits a single nucleotide away, making a read error possible. The chain employs TRBV4-3 and TRBJ2-1; the D gene could be TRBD1 or TRBD2 (5 bases each). Trimming shortened V by 6 bases and J by 5 bases, and 23 bases separated the two germline ends. The germline V gene encodes CDR1 LGHNA and CDR2 YSLEER. The CDR3 runs 17 residues. This chain's CDR3 is CASSEEGLRNHNNEQFF. The CDR3 DNA is TGCGCCAGCAGTGAAGAGGGGCTCCGGAACCACAACAATGAGCAGTTCTTC.

In its sample, this clonotype was seen many times. This chain connects TRBV7-2 to TRBJ2-3, with TRBD2 as a possible D gene (6 bases). This CDR3 spans 15 amino acids. V was cut by 7 bases and J by 2 bases, with 16 bases left in between. Germline CDR1 reads SGHTA; CDR2 reads FQGNSA. CDR3 DNA: TGTGCCAGCACCTCGGGGGTTAGCACCACAGATACGCAGTATTTT. Translation gives CASTSGVSTTDTQYF.

This clonotype was recorded a few times. This chain uses TRBV4-3 with TRBJ2-5; tentative D call: TRBD2 (6 bases). Between the trimmed V and J ends, which lost 0 bases and 3 bases, there was a span of 11 bases. CDR3 size: 15 residues. Germline values: CDR1 LGHNA, CDR2 YSLEER. For the CDR3, the DNA is TGCGCCAGCAGCCAAGATCTTGGCGGGGAAGAGACCCAGTACTTC. It translates to CASSQDLGGEETQYF.

This clonotype was counted many times. CDR3 region: CASSSARVANTGELFF. The DNA of the CDR3 is TGTGCCAGCAGTTCTGCTCGGGTCGCGAACACCGGGGAGCTGTTTTTT. This sequence joins TRBV6-5 and TRBJ2-2; no reliable D call. The CDR3 is 16 amino acids. Deletions cut 4 bases from V and 0 bases from J, with 12 bases between. Germline CDR1 and CDR2: MNHEY and SVGAGI.

The sample holds many counts of this clonotype. J is TRBJ2-1 and V is TRBV4-3; 9 nucleotides match TRBD1. The CDR3 is made up of 16 amino acids. CDR1 LGHNA and CDR2 YSLEER come from the germline V gene. The V and J ends lost 0 bases and 8 bases, in that order; junction bases with no gene match: 8. This chain's CDR3 is CASSQEDRGNGDEQFF. The CDR3, as DNA: TGCGCCAGCAGCCAAGAAGACAGGGGGAATGGCGATGAGCAGTTCTTC.

This clonotype was recorded a few times. For the CDR3, the DNA is TGTGCCAGCAGTTGGAGTGGGGGAAGCAATCAGCCCCAGCATTTT. It codes for CASSWSGGSNQPQHF. The chain combines TRBV12-3 or TRBV12-4 with TRBJ1-5; D is possibly TRBD1 (5 bases). The CDR3 covers 15 residues. Deletions cut 4 bases from V and 1 base from J, with 11 bases between.

This clonotype was picked up many times. V is TRBV20-1 and J is TRBJ2-3; D is uncertain. Germline V lookup: CDR1 DFQATT, CDR2 SNEGSKA (reference sequence). With 0 bases removed from V and 6 bases from J, the gap between germline ends came to 10 bases. The CDR3 loop spans 13 amino acids. This CDR3 is CSARDWVNDTQYF. In DNA, the CDR3 is TGCAGTGCTAGAGATTGGGTAAACGATACGCAGTATTTT.

In this sample, this clonotype turned up many times. This chain connects TRBV7-9 to TRBJ1-4; D unresolved. CDR3 length equals 12 residues. V was clipped by 5 bases and J by 5 bases, with 6 bases between them. Per the germline V gene, CDR1 is SEHNR and CDR2 is FQNEAQ (reference sequence). CDR3: CASSPMNEKLFF. The CDR3 nucleotides are TGTGCCAGCAGCCCGATGAATGAAAAACTGTTTTTT.

Concerning this clonotype: Given a much more abundant clone one base away, this may be a read error. The J gene is TRBJ2-2, the V gene TRBV5-5; D gene unclear. Looked up from germline, CDR1 is SGHKS and CDR2 is YYEKEE (reference sequence). The CDR3 extends over 16 amino acids. This CDR3 is CTSSSWGLLNTGELFF. The DNA for the CDR3 is TGTACCAGCAGCTCCTGGGGTCTACTGAACACCGGGGAGCTGTTTTTT.

Many counts were recorded for this clonotype. J is TRBJ2-7 and V is TRBV7-2, with D perhaps matching TRBD2 (5 bases). V was pared by 4 bases and J by 6 bases, with 16 bases between. This CDR3 contains 14 residues. Germline V gene data show CDR1 as SGHTA and CDR2 as FQGNSA. The CDR3 here is CASSSQTLVREQYF. The CDR3, as DNA: TGTGCCAGCAGCTCGCAGACACTAGTGCGCGAGCAGTACTTC.